This T cell receptor (beta chain) was sequenced during a study of beta chain features in type 1 diabetes. The sample holds a few counts of this clone. Expressed TCRB transcripts were sequenced because the entire RNA isolate underwent reverse transcription. Sequencing was performed with immunoSEQ multiplex PCR; in TCRdb, only in-frame clones are kept and a portion is missing. The sample consists of 150,000 to 190,000 clones, roughly 11% of them appearing once. This CDR3 region has 14 residues. Looked up from germline, CDR1 is SGHTA and CDR2 is FQGTGA. Trimming at V came to 5 bases and at J to 8 bases, leaving 11 bases not matched to a gene.

The sequence came from a man between 18 and 35 years old in good health. What was sequenced was central memory CD4+ T cells from blood. The chain recombines TRBV7-3 with TRBJ1-2; 7 bases are shared with TRBD1. The CDR3 sequence: CASSLARGGGGYTF. The CDR3 coding sequence is TGTGCCAGCAGCCTAGCCAGAGGGGGCGGCGGCTACACCTTC. Full variable domain (outside the CDR3, taken from reference TRBV7-3 and TRBJ1-2): GAGVSQTPSNKVTEKGKYVELRCDPISGHTALYWYRQSLGQGPEFLIYFQGTGAADDSGLPNDRFFAVRPEGSVSTLKIQRTERGDSAVYLCASSLARGGGGYTFGSGTRLTVV.